This TCR beta chain was obtained from a study of OX40 agonist ivuxolimab in advanced cancers. Study-level information: A mean age of approximately 58 years, range about 20 to 79, was recorded, and 80% to 90% were male. The eligibility criteria allowed prior anti-PD-1, anti-PD-L1 or anti-CTLA-4 therapy, and about 40% had some. Study results and caveats: The CD4+ and CD8+ T cells in the blood had expanded clonally by week 6 at 0.1 to 3.0 mg/kg.

Sequencing used immunoSEQ multiplex PCR; TCRdb keeps in-frame clones, though not all of them. The repertoire has about 67,000 clones, about nine tenths of them found once; the top ten carry 4%. Autoimmune disease history or systemic immunosuppression disqualified patients. This clone was counted once. Its target is not known. In germline, CDR1 is MDHEN, CDR2 SYDVKM. Trimming at V came to 2 bases and at J to 0 bases, leaving 6 bases not matched to a gene. The CDR3 length is 17 residues. This clonotype was obtained from an adult with an advanced solid tumor such as melanoma, head and neck, liver or kidney cancer. The sequencing used CD4+ or CD8+ T cells sorted from blood, collected in a trial of the OX40 agonist ivuxolimab. The chain is built from TRBV28 and TRBJ1-5, with 8 bases matching TRBD1. CDR3 in amino acids: CASSLLGQGISNQPQHF. The CDR3 DNA reads as TGTGCCAGCAGTTTACTAGGACAGGGTATTAGCAATCAGCCCCAGCATTTT.